The present T cell receptor beta chain was sequenced within a study of shared clonotypes between healthy human individuals. Across the study: Aged 18 to 49, the donors were a couple of women and three men. Whole-study results and caveats: For naive CD4 cells, roughly 4.6% of clonotypes were shared across a handful of donors. Across subsets, estimated richness was generally greater for naive than for memory populations. The study's rarefaction showed incomplete sorted-subset sequencing despite large depth.

CDR1 and CDR2 from the germline V gene are MGHRA and YSYEKL. The CDR3 consists of 13 residues. V lost 5 bases and J lost 1, with 7 bases in between. This clone appeared once. What it binds is not known. Sequenced by immunoSEQ multiplex PCR; TCRdb stores in-frame clones only, minus some. The sample lists approximately 320,000 clones, roughly 87% occurring once. Sequencing used memory CD8+ T cells sorted from blood. Specified subset: CD45RO+ cells pooled with CCR7-negative TemRA cells. The clonotype was recovered from a man aged 18-30 years in good health. This chain joins TRBV4-1 and TRBJ2-3, with a tentative D call TRBD2 (5 bases). In DNA, the CDR3 is TGCGCCAGCAGCGACTACGGCACAGATACGCAGTATTTT. Its translation: CASSDYGTDTQYF.